This T cell receptor (beta chain) was documented in a study of T-cell reconstitution after alpha-beta-depleted transplantation in children. TCRbeta library construction was performed incorporating unique molecular identifiers. TCRdb re-derived calls from the PCR reads in MiXCR, one entry per CDR3 protein. Of hundreds of thousands of distinct CDR3 sequences in the sample, roughly 8.2% are singletons; the top ten hold just under 6.5%. This clonotype was counted many times. What it binds is unknown. The CDR3 is 11 amino acids. CDR1 is SGHRS and CDR2 is YFSETQ in the germline V gene. V lost 4 bases and J lost 3, with 5 bases in between. Study-wide results and limits: Where alpha-beta T cells came from about two months after transplant was reportedly several hundred expanded graft clones.

This sequence originates from a male patient between 10 and 17 years old who had a stem cell transplant for acute lymphoblastic leukemia, so the T cells may come from the graft donor. The V call is TRBV5-1, the J call TRBJ2-7; either TRBD1 or TRBD2 may fit D (5 bases each). The sample here was PBMCs, mostly from graft donor cells, taken 180 days after TCRalphabeta/CD19-depleted stem cell transplant. For the CDR3, the DNA is TGCGCCAGCAGCGGGGGCTACGAGCAGTACTTC. This sequence encodes CASSGGYEQYF.